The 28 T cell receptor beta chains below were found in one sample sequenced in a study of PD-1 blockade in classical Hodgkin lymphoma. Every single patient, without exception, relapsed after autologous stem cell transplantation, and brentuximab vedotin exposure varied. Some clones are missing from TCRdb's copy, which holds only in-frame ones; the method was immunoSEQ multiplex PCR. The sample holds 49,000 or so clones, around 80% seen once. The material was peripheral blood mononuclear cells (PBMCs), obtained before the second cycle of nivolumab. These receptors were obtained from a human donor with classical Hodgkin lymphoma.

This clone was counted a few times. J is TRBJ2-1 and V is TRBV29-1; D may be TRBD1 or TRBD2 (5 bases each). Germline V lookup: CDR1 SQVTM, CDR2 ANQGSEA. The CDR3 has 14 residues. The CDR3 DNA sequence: TGCATCGTGACCTGGGGGACCTCCTACAATGAGCAGTTCTTC. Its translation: CIVTWGTSYNEQFF.

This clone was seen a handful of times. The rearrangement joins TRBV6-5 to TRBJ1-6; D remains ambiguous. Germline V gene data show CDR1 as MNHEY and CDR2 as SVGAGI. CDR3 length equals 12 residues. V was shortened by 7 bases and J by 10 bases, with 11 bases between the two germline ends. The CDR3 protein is CASTRQGSPLHF. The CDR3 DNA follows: TGTGCCAGCACCCGACAAGGGTCACCCCTCCACTTT.

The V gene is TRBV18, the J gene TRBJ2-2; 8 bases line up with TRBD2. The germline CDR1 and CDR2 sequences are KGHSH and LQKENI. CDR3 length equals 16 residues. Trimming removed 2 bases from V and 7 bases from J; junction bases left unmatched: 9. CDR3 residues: CASSPYSIAGLGELFF. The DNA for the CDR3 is TGTGCCAGCTCACCATATAGTATAGCGGGACTCGGGGAGCTGTTTTTT.

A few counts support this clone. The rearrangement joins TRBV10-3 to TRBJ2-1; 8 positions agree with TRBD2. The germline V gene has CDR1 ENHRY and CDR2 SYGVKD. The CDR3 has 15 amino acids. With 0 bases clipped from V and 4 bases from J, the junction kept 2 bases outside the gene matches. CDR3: CAISESGLEYNEQFF. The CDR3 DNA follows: TGTGCCATCAGTGAGTCGGGACTAGAGTACAATGAGCAGTTCTTC.

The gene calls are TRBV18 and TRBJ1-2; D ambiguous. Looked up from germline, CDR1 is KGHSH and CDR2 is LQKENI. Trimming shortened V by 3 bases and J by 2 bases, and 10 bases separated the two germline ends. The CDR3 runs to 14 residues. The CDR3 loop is CASSPGGGNYGYTF. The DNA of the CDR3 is TGTGCCAGCTCACCGGGAGGTGGAAACTATGGCTACACCTTC.

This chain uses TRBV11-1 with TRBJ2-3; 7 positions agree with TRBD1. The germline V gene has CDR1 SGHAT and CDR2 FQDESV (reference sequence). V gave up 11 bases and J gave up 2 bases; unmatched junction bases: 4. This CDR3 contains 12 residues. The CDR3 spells CAGTDPTDTQYF. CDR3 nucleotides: TGTGCCGGGACAGACCCCACAGATACGCAGTATTTT.

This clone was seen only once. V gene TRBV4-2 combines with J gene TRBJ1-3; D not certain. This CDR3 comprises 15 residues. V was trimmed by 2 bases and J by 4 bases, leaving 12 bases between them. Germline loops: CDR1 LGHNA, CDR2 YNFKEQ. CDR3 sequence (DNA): TGTGCCAGCAGCCAATTAACCAGAATAGGAAACACCATATATTTT. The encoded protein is CASSQLTRIGNTIYF.

CDR3 in amino acids: CASSQFPRTSYTF. Written as DNA, the CDR3 is TGTGCCAGCAGCCAATTTCCTAGAACATCCTACACCTTC. V is TRBV14 and J is TRBJ1-2; D is ambiguous. The CDR3 spans 13 residues. Germline loops: CDR1 SGHDN, CDR2 FVKESK. Deletions cut 2 bases from V and 10 bases from J, with 14 bases between. Combining the CDR3 with reference TRBV14 and TRBJ1-2 gives the whole variable domain EAGVTQFPSHSVIEKGQTVTLRCDPISGHDNLYWYRRVMGKEIKFLLHFVKESKQDESGMPNNRFLAERTGGTYSTLKVQPAELEDSGVYFCASSQFPRTSYTFGSGTRLTVV.

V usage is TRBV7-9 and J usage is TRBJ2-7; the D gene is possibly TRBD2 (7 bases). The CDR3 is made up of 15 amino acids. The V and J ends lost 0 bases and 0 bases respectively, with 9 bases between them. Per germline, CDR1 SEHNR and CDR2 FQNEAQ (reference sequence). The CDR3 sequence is CASSLAGGLSYEQYF. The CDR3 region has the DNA TGTGCCAGCAGCTTAGCGGGGGGGCTCTCCTACGAGCAGTACTTC.

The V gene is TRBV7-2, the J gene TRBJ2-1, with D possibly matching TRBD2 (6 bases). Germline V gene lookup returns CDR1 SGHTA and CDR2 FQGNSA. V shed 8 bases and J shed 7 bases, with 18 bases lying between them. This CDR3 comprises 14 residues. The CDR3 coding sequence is TGTGCCAGCGTGGAGGGAATGATGAGGAATGAGCAGTTCTTC. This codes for CASVEGMMRNEQFF.

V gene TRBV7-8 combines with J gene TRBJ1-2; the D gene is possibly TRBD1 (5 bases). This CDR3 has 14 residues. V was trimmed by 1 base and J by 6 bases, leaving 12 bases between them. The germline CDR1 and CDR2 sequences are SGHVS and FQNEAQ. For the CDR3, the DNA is TGTGCCAGCAGCTTAGGGCGGGGGGGAGATGGCTACACCTTC. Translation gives CASSLGRGGDGYTF.

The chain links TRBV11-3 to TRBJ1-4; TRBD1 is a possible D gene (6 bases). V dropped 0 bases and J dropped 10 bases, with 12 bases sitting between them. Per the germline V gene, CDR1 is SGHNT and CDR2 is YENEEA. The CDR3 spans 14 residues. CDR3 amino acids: CASSLEHRDGKLFF. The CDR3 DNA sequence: TGTGCCAGCAGCTTAGAACACAGGGATGGAAAACTGTTTTTT.

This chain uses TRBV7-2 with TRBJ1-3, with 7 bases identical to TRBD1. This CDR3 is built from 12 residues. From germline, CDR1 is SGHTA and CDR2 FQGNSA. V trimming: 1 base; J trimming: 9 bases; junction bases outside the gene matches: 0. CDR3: CASSLEGATIYF. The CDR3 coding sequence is TGTGCCAGCAGCTTAGAGGGGGCCACCATATATTTT. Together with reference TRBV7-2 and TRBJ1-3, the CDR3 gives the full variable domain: GAGVSQSPSNKVTEKGKDVELRCDPISGHTALYWYRQSLGQGLEFLIYFQGNSAPDKSGLPSDRFSAERTGGSVSTLTIQRTQQEDSAVYLCASSLEGATIYFGEGSWLTVV.

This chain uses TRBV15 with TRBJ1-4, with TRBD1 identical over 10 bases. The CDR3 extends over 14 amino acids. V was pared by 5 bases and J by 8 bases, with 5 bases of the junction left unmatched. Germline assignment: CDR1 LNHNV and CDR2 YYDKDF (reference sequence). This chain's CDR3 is CATSGGQGFEKLFF. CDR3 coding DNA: TGTGCCACCAGCGGGGGACAGGGGTTCGAAAAACTGTTTTTT. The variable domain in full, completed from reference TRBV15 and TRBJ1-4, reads DAMVIQNPRYQVTQFGKPVTLSCSQTLNHNVMYWYQQKSSQAPKLLFHYYDKDFNNEADTPDNFQSRRPNTSFCFLDIRSPGLGDTAMYLCATSGGQGFEKLFFGSGTQLSVL.

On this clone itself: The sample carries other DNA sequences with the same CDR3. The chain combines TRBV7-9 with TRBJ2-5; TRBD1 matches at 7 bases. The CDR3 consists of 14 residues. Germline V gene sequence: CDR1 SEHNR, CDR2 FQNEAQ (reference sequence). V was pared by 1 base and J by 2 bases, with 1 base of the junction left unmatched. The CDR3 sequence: CASSLVTGQETQYF. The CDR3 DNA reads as TGTGCCAGCAGCTTAGTGACAGGGCAAGAGACCCAGTACTTC.

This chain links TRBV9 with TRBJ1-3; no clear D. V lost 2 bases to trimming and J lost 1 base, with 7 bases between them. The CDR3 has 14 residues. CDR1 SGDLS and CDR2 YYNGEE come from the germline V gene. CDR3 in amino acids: CASSVWWSGNTIYF. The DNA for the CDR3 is TGTGCCAGCAGCGTTTGGTGGTCTGGAAACACCATATATTTT.

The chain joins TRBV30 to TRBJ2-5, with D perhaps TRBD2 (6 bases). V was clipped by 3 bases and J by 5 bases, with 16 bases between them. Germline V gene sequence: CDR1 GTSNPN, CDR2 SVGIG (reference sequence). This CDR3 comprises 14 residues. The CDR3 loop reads CAWRGDLSQETQYF. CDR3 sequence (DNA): TGTGCCTGGAGGGGGGACTTGTCCCAGGAGACCCAGTACTTC.

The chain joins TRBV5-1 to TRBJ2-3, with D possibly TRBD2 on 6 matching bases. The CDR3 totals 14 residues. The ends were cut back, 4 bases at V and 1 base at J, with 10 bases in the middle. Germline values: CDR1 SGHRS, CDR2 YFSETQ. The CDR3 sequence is CASSRDFRTDTQYF. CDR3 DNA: TGCGCCAGCAGCCGGGACTTCCGCACAGATACGCAGTATTTT.

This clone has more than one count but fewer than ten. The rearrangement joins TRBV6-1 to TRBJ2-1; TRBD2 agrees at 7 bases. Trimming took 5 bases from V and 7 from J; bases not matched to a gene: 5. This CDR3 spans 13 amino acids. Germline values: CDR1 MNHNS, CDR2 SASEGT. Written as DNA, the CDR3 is TGTGCCAGCAGTCTGATGGGGGGGAATGAGCAGTTCTTC. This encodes CASSLMGGNEQFF.

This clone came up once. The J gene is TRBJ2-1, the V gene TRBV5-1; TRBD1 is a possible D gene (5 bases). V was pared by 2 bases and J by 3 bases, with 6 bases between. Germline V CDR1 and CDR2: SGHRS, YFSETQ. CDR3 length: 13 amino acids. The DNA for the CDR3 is TGCGCCAGCAGCTTTGACAGCTACAATGAGCAGTTCTTC. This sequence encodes CASSFDSYNEQFF.

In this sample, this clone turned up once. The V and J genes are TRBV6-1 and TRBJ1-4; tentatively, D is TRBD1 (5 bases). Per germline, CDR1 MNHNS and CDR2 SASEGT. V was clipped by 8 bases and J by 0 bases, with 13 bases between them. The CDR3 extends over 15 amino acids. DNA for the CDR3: TGTGCCAGCGCCGGGGCCGTCTCAACTAATGAAAAACTGTTTTTT. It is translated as CASAGAVSTNEKLFF.

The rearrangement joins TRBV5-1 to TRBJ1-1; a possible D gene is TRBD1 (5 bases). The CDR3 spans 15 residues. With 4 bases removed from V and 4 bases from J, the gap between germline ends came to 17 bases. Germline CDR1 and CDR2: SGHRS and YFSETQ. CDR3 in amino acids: CASSDPKRGSTEAFF. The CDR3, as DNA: TGCGCCAGCAGCGACCCTAAACGGGGCAGCACTGAAGCTTTCTTT.

CDR3 nucleotide sequence: TGTGCCAGCAGCGAGTTAGCGGGGGGGCTTGTAGATACGCAGTATTTT. Protein product: CASSELAGGLVDTQYF. V usage is TRBV7-2 and J usage is TRBJ2-3; 11 bases match TRBD2. The V gene's germline CDR1 is SGHTA and CDR2 FQGNSA. CDR3 size: 16 residues. The J segment lost 5 bases and the V segment lost 5 bases, leaving 9 bases of the junction unmatched.

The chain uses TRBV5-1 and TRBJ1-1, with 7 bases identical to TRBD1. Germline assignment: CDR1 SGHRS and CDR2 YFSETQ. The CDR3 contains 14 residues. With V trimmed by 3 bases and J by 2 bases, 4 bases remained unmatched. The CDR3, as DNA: TGCGCCAGCAGCTACCGGACAGGCAACACTGAAGCTTTCTTT. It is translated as CASSYRTGNTEAFF.

In nucleotides, the CDR3 is TGTGCCAGCAGCTCACCTAGGGCAGGGGTATGGTACGAGCAGTACTTC. It encodes CASSSPRAGVWYEQYF. The chain carries TRBV28 and TRBJ2-7, with a weak D call TRBD1 (6 bases). The CDR3 contains 16 residues. Per the germline V gene, CDR1 is MDHEN and CDR2 is SYDVKM. Trimming took off 6 bases at V and 4 bases at J, with 22 bases between the two ends.

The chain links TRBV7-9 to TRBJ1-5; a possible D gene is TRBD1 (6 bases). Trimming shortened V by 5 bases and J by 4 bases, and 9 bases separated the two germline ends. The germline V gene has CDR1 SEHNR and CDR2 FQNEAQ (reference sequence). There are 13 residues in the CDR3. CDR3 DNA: TGTGCCAGCAGCGAGACAGGTAATCAGCCCCAGCATTTT. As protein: CASSETGNQPQHF.

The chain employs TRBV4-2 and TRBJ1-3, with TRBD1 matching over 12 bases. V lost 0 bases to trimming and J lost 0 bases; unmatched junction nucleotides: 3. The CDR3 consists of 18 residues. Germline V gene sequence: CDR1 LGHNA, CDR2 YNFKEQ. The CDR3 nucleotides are TGTGCCAGCAGCCAAGATGGGACAGGGGGCGGCTCTGGAAACACCATATATTTT. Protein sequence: CASSQDGTGGGSGNTIYF.

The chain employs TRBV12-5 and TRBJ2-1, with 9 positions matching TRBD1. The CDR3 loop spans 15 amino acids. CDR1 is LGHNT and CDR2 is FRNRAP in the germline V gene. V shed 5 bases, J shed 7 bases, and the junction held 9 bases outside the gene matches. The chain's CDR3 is CASGAGTGFGNEQFF. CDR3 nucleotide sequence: TGTGCTAGTGGTGCCGGGACAGGGTTCGGGAATGAGCAGTTCTTC. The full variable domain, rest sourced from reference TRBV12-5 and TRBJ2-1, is DARVTQTPRHKVTEMGQEVTMRCQPILGHNTVFWYRQTMMQGLELLAYFRNRAPLDDSGMPKDRFSAEMPDATLATLKIQPSEPRDSAVYFCASGAGTGFGNEQFFGPGTRLTVL.